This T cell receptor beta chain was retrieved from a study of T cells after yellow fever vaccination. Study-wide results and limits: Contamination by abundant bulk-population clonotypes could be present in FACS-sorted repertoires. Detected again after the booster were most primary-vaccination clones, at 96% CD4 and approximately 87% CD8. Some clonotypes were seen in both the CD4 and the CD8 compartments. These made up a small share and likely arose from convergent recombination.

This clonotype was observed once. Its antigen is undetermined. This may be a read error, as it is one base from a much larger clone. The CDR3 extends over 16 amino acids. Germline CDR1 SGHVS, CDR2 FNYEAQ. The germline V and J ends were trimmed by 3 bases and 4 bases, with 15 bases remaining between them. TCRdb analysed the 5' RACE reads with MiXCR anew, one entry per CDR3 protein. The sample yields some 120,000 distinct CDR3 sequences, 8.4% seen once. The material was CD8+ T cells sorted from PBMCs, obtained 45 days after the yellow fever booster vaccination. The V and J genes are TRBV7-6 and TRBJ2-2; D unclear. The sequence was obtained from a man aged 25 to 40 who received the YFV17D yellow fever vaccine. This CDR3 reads CASSFHTEQFTGELFF. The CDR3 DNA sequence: TGTGCCAGCAGCTTCCACACGGAACAATTCACCGGGGAGCTGTTTTTT.